This T cell receptor beta chain is drawn from a study of OX40 agonist ivuxolimab in advanced cancers. This clone was found a few times. This CDR3 is built from 11 residues. CDR1 is SGHAT and CDR2 is FQNNGV in the germline V gene. Trimming stripped 4 bases from V and 4 bases from J, with 1 base between. Produced via immunoSEQ multiplex PCR; TCRdb's table is partial and in-frame only. The profile shows about 32,000 clones, about 86% of them singletons. V and J are TRBV11-2 and TRBJ2-2, with D unclear. The sequencing used CD4+ or CD8+ T cells sorted from blood, collected in a trial of the OX40 agonist ivuxolimab. This receptor was obtained from an adult with an advanced solid tumor such as melanoma, head and neck, liver or kidney cancer. The CDR3 here is CASSSTGELFF. CDR3 in DNA: TGTGCCAGCAGCTCCACCGGGGAGCTGTTTTTT.